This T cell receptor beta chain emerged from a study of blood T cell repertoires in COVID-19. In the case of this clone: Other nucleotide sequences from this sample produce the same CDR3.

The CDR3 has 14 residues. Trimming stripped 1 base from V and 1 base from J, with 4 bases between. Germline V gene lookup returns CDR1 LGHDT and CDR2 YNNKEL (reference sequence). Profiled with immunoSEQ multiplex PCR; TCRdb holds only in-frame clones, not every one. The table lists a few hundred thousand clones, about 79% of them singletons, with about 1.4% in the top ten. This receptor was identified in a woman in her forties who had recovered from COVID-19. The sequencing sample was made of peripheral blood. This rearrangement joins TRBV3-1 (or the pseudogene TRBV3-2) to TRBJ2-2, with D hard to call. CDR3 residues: CASSQVVNTGELFF. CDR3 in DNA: TGTGCCAGCAGCCAAGTCGTGAACACCGGGGAGCTGTTTTTT.